This is a list of T cell receptor beta chains from one sample in a study of early T cells in non-severe SARS-CoV-2 infection. TCRdb processed the 5' RACE reads anew with MiXCR; each CDR3 protein has one entry. The sample includes 40,000 to 55,000 distinct CDR3 sequences, 6.5% to 9.5% of them seen just once. The sample comprised whole blood. The receptors here all came from an adult who was a healthcare worker with PCR-confirmed SARS-CoV-2 infection or an uninfected control (not recorded which). Both conserved end residues are part of each CDR3. The order of the fields is clone size, D gene, V gene, J gene, CDR3 protein, CDR3 DNA. D genes are given only for firm matches. Only some rows state a clone size, as once, few, many or a class for expanded clones.

>.|.|TRBV10-2|TRBJ1-1
CASSRGETEAFF
TGCGCCAGCAGTCGAGGGGAGACTGAAGCTTTCTTT
>few|.|TRBV10-2|TRBJ2-1
CASSPGLYNEQFF
TGCGCCAGCAGTCCGGGACTTTACAATGAGCAGTTCTTC
>.|.|TRBV5-1|TRBJ2-5
CASSLYVQETQYF
TGCGCCAGCAGCTTGTACGTCCAAGAGACCCAGTACTTC
>many|.|TRBV14|TRBJ2-1
CASSRGTSSYNEQFF
TGTGCCAGCAGCCGGGGTACTAGCTCCTACAATGAGCAGTTCTTC
>many|.|TRBV7-9|TRBJ1-6
CASSLIGAGNSPLHF
TGTGCCAGCAGCTTGATTGGGGCAGGTAATTCACCCCTCCACTTT
>few|.|TRBV7-9|TRBJ2-3
CASSLGGPLTTDTQYF
TGTGCCAGCAGCTTGGGGGGGCCGCTAACCACAGATACGCAGTATTTT
>many|.|TRBV20-1|TRBJ2-7
CSARVYYSYEQYF
TGCAGTGCTAGAGTGTACTATTCCTACGAGCAGTACTTC
>.|.|TRBV7-2|TRBJ2-3
CASSPIEGFTDTQYF
TGTGCCAGCAGCCCCATAGAGGGTTTCACAGATACGCAGTATTTT
>few|.|TRBV7-8|TRBJ1-2
CASSLAGNYGYTF
TGTGCCAGCAGCTTAGCGGGGAACTATGGCTACACCTTC
>many|.|TRBV28|TRBJ1-5
CASRNTRHSNQPQHF
TGTGCCAGCAGGAACACGAGACATAGCAATCAGCCCCAGCATTTT
>many|.|TRBV19|TRBJ1-6
CASSIGGSSYNSPLHF
TGTGCCAGTAGTATAGGAGGCAGCTCCTATAATTCACCCCTCCACTTT
>many|.|TRBV6-4|TRBJ1-1
CASSDPTAGRGMNTEAFF
TGTGCCAGCAGTGACCCGACGGCAGGGAGGGGGATGAACACTGAAGCTTTCTTT
>few|TRBD2|TRBV5-6|TRBJ2-7
CASSFGLAGDEQYF
TGTGCCAGCAGCTTCGGACTAGCGGGGGACGAGCAGTACTTC
>many|TRBD1|TRBV12-5|TRBJ1-1
CASGLGQGNTEAFF
TGTGCTAGTGGTTTGGGACAGGGAAACACTGAAGCTTTCTTT
>many|.|TRBV12-3/TRBV12-4|TRBJ1-5
CASSSNSDRPQHF
TGTGCCAGCTCCTCGAACAGTGATAGGCCCCAGCATTTT
>many|.|TRBV6-2/TRBV6-3|TRBJ2-3
CASRFRDTQYF
TGTGCCAGCAGGTTCAGAGATACGCAGTATTTT
>many|.|TRBV7-8|TRBJ2-1
CASSLRQKHEQFF
TGTGCCAGCAGCTTAAGACAGAAGCATGAGCAGTTCTTC
>.|.|TRBV12-3/TRBV12-4|TRBJ2-1
CASSLSGKYNEQFF
TGTGCCAGCAGTTTAAGTGGCAAATACAATGAGCAGTTCTTC
>many|.|TRBV29-1|TRBJ2-1
CSVQGRNEQFF
TGCAGCGTCCAGGGACGGAATGAGCAGTTCTTC
>many|.|TRBV6-1|TRBJ1-5
CASNRRDNQPQHF
TGTGCCAGCAATCGGAGGGACAATCAGCCCCAGCATTTT
>many|.|TRBV28|TRBJ1-2
CASSLGRIYGYTF
TGTGCCAGCAGTTTGGGACGGATCTATGGCTACACCTTC
>many|TRBD2|TRBV5-1|TRBJ2-3
CASSLIGEGTSGITDTQYF
TGCGCCAGCAGCTTGATAGGAGAGGGGACTAGCGGAATCACAGATACGCAGTATTTT